This note documents a single T cell receptor beta chain sequence. As yet, its antigen is unknown. The sample is drawn from a study of cytomegalovirus exposure and HLA in healthy donors. Overall study findings and caveats: According to the study, around 180 TCR beta chains were cytomegalovirus-associated.

Healthy bone marrow donors supplied every sample. Primers: 60 Vbeta forward and 13 Jbeta reverse. Measured with immunoSEQ multiplex PCR; TCRdb has only the in-frame clones, and not every one. The listing records around 70,000 clones. Germline CDR1 SGHRS, CDR2 YFSETQ. The CDR3 covers 16 residues. Trimming removed 5 bases from V and 7 bases from J; junction bases left unmatched: 10. The sample taken for sequencing was PBMCs. The clonotype was recovered from a female donor in good health and CMV-seropositive. The J gene is TRBJ1-4, the V gene TRBV5-1, with TRBD1 identical over 11 bases. In DNA form, the CDR3 reads TGCGCCAGCAGGTCCGGGACAGGGGGTGACGTTGAAAAACTGTTTTTT. Its protein is CASRSGTGGDVEKLFF.